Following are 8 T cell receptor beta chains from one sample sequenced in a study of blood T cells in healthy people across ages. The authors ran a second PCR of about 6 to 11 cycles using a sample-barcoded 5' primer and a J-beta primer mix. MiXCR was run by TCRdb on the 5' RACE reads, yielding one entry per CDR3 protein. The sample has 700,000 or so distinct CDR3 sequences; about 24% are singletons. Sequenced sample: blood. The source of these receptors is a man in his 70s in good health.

Here the CDR3 DNA reads TGTGCCAGCAGCTTAATGACAGATGCTCTAGATGATGAGCAGTTCTTC. This codes for CASSLMTDALDDEQFF. The rearrangement joins TRBV5-6 to TRBJ2-1; TRBD1 might be the D (5 bases). V was trimmed by 2 bases and J by 8 bases, leaving 20 bases between them. Germline V lookup: CDR1 SGHDT, CDR2 YYEEEE. The length of the CDR3 is 16 residues.

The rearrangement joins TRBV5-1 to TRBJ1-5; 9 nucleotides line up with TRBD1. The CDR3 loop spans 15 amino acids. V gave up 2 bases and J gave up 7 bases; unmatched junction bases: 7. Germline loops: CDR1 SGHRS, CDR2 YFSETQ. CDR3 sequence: CASSLTGGEAQPQHF. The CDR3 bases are TGCGCCAGCAGCTTAACAGGGGGCGAAGCCCAGCCCCAGCATTTT.

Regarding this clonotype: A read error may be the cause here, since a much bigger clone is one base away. CDR3 DNA: TGTGCCAGCAGCCCTGGACATCCAACGAACACCGGGGAGCTGTTTTTT. It specifies CASSPGHPTNTGELFF. This sequence joins TRBV5-5 and TRBJ2-2, with D perhaps TRBD1 (5 bases). V lost 4 bases, J lost 0 bases, and 13 bases lay in between. CDR1 and CDR2 from the germline V gene are SGHKS and YYEKEE (reference sequence). This CDR3 is built from 16 residues.

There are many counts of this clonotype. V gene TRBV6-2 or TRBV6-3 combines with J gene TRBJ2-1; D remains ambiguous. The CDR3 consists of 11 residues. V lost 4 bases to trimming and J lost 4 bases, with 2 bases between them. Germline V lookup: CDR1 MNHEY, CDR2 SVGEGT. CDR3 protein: CASSFYNEQFF. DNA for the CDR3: TGTGCCAGCAGTTTTTACAATGAGCAGTTCTTC.

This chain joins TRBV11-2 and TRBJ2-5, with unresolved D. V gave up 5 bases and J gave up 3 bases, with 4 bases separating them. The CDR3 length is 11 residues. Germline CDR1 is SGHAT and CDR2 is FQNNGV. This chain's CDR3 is CASSDEETQYF. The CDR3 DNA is TGTGCCAGCAGCGACGAAGAGACCCAGTACTTC.

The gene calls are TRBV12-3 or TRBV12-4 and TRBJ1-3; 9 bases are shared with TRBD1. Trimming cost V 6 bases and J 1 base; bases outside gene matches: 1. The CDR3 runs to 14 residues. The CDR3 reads CASRQGASGNTIYF. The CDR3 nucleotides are TGTGCCAGCAGACAGGGGGCGTCTGGAAACACCATATATTTT.

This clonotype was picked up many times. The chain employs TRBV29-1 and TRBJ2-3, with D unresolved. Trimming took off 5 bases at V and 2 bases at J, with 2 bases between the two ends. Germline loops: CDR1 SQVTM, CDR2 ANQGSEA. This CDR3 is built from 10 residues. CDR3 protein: CSVHTDTQYF. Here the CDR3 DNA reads TGCAGCGTTCACACAGATACGCAGTATTTT.

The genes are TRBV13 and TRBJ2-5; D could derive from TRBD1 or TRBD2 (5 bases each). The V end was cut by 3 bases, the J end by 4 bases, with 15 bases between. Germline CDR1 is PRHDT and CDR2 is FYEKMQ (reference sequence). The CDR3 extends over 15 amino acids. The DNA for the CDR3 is TGTGCCAGCAGCTTGAGGCAGGGTGGGGGAGAGACCCAGTACTTC. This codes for CASSLRQGGGETQYF.